Each of the 16 T cell receptor beta chains below was sequenced from the same sample in a study of T cells in Graves' hyperthyroidism and ophthalmopathy. RNA transcripts served as the template for amplifying TCR beta CDR3 regions. HTBI primers were employed in a first-round RT-PCR of the TCR CDR3. TCRdb reanalysed the multiplex PCR reads using MiXCR and keeps one entry per CDR3 protein. The sample has a few hundred thousand distinct CDR3 sequences, 15% to 18% seen once. Sequencing was performed on blood. Every receptor here comes from a woman under 40 with Graves' hyperthyroidism.

This clonotype has ten or more counts. J is TRBJ2-1 and V is TRBV5-1; 10 bases map to TRBD2. Germline V CDR1 and CDR2: SGHRS, YFSETQ. The CDR3 contains 13 residues. J lost 14 bases, V lost 0 bases, and 5 bases had no gene match. CDR3: CASSLVLAGLEFF. The CDR3 DNA sequence: TGCGCCAGCAGCTTGGTACTAGCGGGATTGGAGTTCTTC.

This clonotype was seen ten or more times. Written as DNA, the CDR3 is TGCGCCAGCAGCACTTATCAGCACACTCTCGGTGCAGATACGCAGTATTTT. This codes for CASSTYQHTLGADTQYF. The rearrangement uses TRBV5-1 and TRBJ2-3, with D uncertain. Per germline, CDR1 SGHRS and CDR2 YFSETQ. CDR3 length: 17 residues. The germline V and J ends were trimmed by 4 bases and 4 bases, with 22 bases remaining between them.

This clonotype was recorded many times. The chain is built from TRBV3-1 and TRBJ2-7, with 9 bases identical to TRBD2. CDR1 is LGHDT and CDR2 is YNNKEL in the germline V gene (reference sequence). V shed 1 base and J 1 base; nucleotides not matched to a gene: 5. CDR3 length: 16 residues. The CDR3 loop is CASSQGLAGLSYEQYF. The CDR3, as DNA: TGTGCCAGCAGCCAAGGGCTAGCGGGACTTTCCTACGAGCAGTACTTC.

This clonotype was recorded many times. V and J are TRBV20-1 and TRBJ2-1; 7 bases are a match to TRBD2. V shed 6 bases and J 6 bases; nucleotides not matched to a gene: 17. The length of the CDR3 is 16 residues. Per germline, CDR1 DFQATT and CDR2 SNEGSKA (reference sequence). CDR3 protein: CSAPRIEGGRGNEQFF. In nucleotides, the CDR3 is TGCAGTGCCCCCCGTATCGAGGGCGGGAGAGGCAATGAGCAGTTCTTC.

The V gene is TRBV29-1, the J gene TRBJ2-7, with 7 bases aligning to TRBD1. The CDR3 consists of 13 residues. CDR1 is SQVTM and CDR2 is ANQGSEA in the germline V gene. V shed 4 bases and J 2 bases; nucleotides not matched to a gene: 5. The CDR3 protein is CSVVTGITYEQYF. For the CDR3, the DNA is TGCAGCGTTGTGACAGGGATAACCTACGAGCAGTACTTC.

This clonotype was observed many times. Written as DNA, the CDR3 is TGTGCCTTGCGTAGCGGGAGGGCGCAGTATTTT. It codes for CALRSGRAQYF. The chain couples TRBV30 to TRBJ2-3; 11 bases align to TRBD2. Unmatched junction bases numbered 4, after V lost 7 bases and J lost 10 bases. This CDR3 spans 11 amino acids. Germline V gives CDR1 GTSNPN, CDR2 SVGIG (reference sequence).

Many counts were recorded for this clonotype. This rearrangement joins TRBV5-6 to TRBJ2-3, with D unresolved. V gave up 4 bases and J gave up 11 bases, with 17 bases separating them. The V gene's germline CDR1 is SGHDT and CDR2 YYEEEE. CDR3 length: 13 residues. The CDR3 DNA follows: TGTGCCAGCAGCCCCGGGTTGCCAGGAGAGCAGTATTTT. The encoded protein is CASSPGLPGEQYF.

This clonotype was observed many times. The chain links TRBV18 to TRBJ1-2; tentative D call: TRBD1 (6 bases). CDR1 KGHSH and CDR2 LQKENI come from the germline V gene. CDR3 length equals 14 residues. With 3 bases removed from V and 4 bases from J, the gap between germline ends came to 12 bases. CDR3 in amino acids: CASSPGRDIYGYTF. In nucleotides, the CDR3 is TGTGCCAGCTCACCTGGCAGGGACATCTATGGCTACACCTTC.

This chain links TRBV4-3 with TRBJ1-2, with D possibly TRBD1 on 6 matching bases. Between the trimmed V and J ends, which lost 0 bases and 3 bases, there was a span of 14 bases. Germline V gene data show CDR1 as LGHNA and CDR2 as YSLEER. The CDR3 is made up of 16 amino acids. CDR3 sequence (DNA): TGCGCCAGCAGCCAAGAGAGTGCCGGGGGCGACTATGGCTACACCTTC. The encoded protein is CASSQESAGGDYGYTF.

In regard to this clonotype: Possible read error: a much larger clone is one base away. The chain links TRBV27 to TRBJ2-1; 7 bases are shared with TRBD2. With 1 base clipped from V and 5 bases from J, the junction kept 8 bases outside the gene matches. The CDR3 consists of 16 residues. The germline V gene encodes CDR1 MNHEY and CDR2 SMNVEV (reference sequence). This chain's CDR3 is CASSLFCGSGDNEQFF. CDR3 DNA: TGTGCCAGCAGTTTATTCTGCGGGAGCGGAGACAATGAGCAGTTCTTC.

At least ten counts were recorded for this clonotype. The CDR3 here is CASSSRPPTGELFF. The CDR3 DNA reads as TGTGCCAGCAGCTCGCGGCCGCCCACCGGGGAGCTGTTTTTT. The rearrangement links TRBV7-8 to TRBJ2-2; D is undetermined. The germline V and J ends were trimmed by 4 bases and 4 bases, with 10 bases remaining between them. The CDR3 is made up of 14 amino acids. Germline CDR1 reads SGHVS; CDR2 reads FQNEAQ.

This clonotype was observed many times. This chain connects TRBV20-1 to TRBJ2-7, with 7 bases fitting TRBD1. The length of the CDR3 is 15 residues. V shed 2 bases, J shed 7 bases, and the junction held 14 bases outside the gene matches. Germline CDR1 is DFQATT and CDR2 is SNEGSKA (reference sequence). The DNA of the CDR3 is TGCAGTGCTAGACATCTGACAGGGCGACCTACGGAGCAGTACTTC. Translated, it gives CSARHLTGRPTEQYF.

The chain joins TRBV6-5 to TRBJ2-1, with 11 bases lining up with TRBD1. This CDR3 contains 14 residues. Trimming took 4 bases from V and 9 from J; bases not matched to a gene: 5. Germline V gene data show CDR1 as MNHEY and CDR2 as SVGAGI. The CDR3 DNA reads TGTGCCAGCAGTTCAGGACAGGGGGCTGGTGAGCAGTTCTTC. Translation: CASSSGQGAGEQFF.

Remarks on this clonotype: Possible read error: a much larger clone is one base away. The chain recombines TRBV7-2 with TRBJ2-7; the D gene is possibly TRBD1 (6 bases). Germline CDR1 SGHTA, CDR2 FQGNSA. This CDR3 contains 15 residues. CDR3 bases: TGTGCCAGCAGCCAAAGACAGGTGGGCTCCTACAAGCAGTACTTC. As protein: CASSQRQVGSYKQYF.

This clonotype was recorded at least ten times. V usage is TRBV20-1 and J usage is TRBJ2-7, with 8 bases fitting TRBD1. The CDR3 has 13 residues. Germline V gene sequence: CDR1 DFQATT, CDR2 SNEGSKA (reference sequence). The V segment lost 6 bases and the J segment 4 bases; nucleotides outside the gene matches: 8. The CDR3 DNA reads as TGCAGTGCCCTAGGACAGGGCGGGTACGAGCAGTACTTC. It specifies CSALGQGGYEQYF.

This clonotype appeared a few times. This chain links TRBV7-9 with TRBJ2-7; 10 nucleotides match TRBD1. The CDR3 runs to 13 residues. The V gene end was trimmed by 10 bases and the J gene end by 3 bases; junction bases not matched to a gene: 6. The germline CDR1 and CDR2 sequences are SEHNR and FQNEAQ (reference sequence). CDR3: CATSGTGDYEQYF. The CDR3 coding sequence is TGTGCCACTTCCGGGACAGGGGACTACGAGCAGTACTTC.